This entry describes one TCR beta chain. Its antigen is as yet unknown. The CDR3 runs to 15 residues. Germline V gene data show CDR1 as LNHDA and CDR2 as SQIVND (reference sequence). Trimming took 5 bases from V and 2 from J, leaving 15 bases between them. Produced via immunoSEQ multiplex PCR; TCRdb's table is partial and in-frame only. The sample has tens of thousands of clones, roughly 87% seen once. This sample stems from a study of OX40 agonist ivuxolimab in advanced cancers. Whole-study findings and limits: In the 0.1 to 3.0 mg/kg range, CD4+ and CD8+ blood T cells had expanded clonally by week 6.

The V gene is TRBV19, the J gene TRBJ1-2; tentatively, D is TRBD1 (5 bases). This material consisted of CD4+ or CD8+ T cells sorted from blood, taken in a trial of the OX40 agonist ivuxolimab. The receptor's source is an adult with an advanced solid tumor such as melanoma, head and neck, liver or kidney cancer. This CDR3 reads CASSGRDPGNYGYTF. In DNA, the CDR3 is TGTGCCAGTAGTGGACGGGACCCAGGGAACTATGGCTACACCTTC.